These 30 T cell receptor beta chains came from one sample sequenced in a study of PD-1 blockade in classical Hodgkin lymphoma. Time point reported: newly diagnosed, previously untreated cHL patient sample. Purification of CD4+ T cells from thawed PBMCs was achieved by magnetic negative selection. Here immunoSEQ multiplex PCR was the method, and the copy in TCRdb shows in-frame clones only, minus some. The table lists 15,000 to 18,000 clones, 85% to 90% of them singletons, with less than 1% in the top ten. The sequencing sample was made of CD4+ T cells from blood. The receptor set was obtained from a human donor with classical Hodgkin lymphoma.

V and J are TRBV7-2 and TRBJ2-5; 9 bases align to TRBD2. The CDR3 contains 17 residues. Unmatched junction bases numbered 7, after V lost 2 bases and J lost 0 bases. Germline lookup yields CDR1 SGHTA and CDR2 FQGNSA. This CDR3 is CASSLKAGGGNQETQYF. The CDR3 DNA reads TGTGCCAGCAGCTTAAAAGCGGGGGGTGGAAACCAAGAGACCCAGTACTTC.

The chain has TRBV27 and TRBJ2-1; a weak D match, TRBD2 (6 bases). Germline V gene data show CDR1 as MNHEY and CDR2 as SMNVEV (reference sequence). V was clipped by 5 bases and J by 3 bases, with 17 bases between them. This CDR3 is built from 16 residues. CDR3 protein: CASSSLRTTNYNEQFF. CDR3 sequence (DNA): TGTGCCAGCAGTAGTTTGAGGACTACTAACTACAATGAGCAGTTCTTC.

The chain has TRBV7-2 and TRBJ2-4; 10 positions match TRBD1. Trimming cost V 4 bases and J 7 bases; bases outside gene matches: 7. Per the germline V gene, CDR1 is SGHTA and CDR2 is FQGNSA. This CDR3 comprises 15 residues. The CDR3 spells CASSSDRGRENIQYF. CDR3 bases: TGTGCCAGCAGCTCAGACAGGGGGCGCGAGAACATTCAGTACTTC.

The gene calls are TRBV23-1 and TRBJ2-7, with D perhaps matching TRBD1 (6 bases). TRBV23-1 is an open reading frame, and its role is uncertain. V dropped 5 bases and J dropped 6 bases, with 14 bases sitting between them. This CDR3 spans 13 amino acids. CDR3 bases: TGCGCCAGCAGTTTGGGGGCGATGGTCGAGCAGTACTTC. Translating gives CASSLGAMVEQYF.

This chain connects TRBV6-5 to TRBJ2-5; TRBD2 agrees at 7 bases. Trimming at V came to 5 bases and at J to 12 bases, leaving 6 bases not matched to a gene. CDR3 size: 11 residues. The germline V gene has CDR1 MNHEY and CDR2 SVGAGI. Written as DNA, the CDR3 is TGTGCCAGCAGTAGCCGGGACTACGAGTACTTC. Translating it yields CASSSRDYEYF.

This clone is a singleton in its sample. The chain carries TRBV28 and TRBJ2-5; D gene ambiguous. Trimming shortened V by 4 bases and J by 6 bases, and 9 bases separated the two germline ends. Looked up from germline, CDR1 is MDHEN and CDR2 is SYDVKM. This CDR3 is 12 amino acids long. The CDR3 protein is CASSSPVQTQYF. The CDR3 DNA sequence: TGTGCCAGCAGTTCCCCGGTTCAGACCCAGTACTTC.

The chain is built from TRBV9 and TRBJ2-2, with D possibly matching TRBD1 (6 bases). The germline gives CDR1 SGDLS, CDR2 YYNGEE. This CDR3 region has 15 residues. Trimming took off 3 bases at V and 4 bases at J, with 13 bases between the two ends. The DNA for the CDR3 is TGTGCCAGCAGCGCCAGGGGTTCCGGCACCGGGGAGCTGTTTTTT. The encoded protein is CASSARGSGTGELFF. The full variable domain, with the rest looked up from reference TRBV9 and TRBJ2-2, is DSGVTQTPKHLITATGQRVTLRCSPRSGDLSVYWYQQSLDQGLQFLIQYYNGEERAKGNILERFSAQQFPDLHSELNLSSLELGDSALYFCASSARGSGTGELFFGEGSRLTVL.

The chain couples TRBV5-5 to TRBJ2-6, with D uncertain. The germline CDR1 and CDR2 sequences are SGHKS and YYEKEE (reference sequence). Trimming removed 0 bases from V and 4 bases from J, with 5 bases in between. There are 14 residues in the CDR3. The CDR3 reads CASSLAPGANVLTF. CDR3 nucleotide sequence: TGTGCCAGCAGCTTGGCCCCAGGGGCCAACGTCCTGACTTTC.

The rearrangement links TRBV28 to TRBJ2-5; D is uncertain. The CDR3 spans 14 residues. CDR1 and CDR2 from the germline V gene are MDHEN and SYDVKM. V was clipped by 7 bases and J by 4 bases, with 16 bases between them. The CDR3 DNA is TGTGCCAGCAATCCATCCCGCCGCCGAGAGACCCAGTACTTC. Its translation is CASNPSRRRETQYF.

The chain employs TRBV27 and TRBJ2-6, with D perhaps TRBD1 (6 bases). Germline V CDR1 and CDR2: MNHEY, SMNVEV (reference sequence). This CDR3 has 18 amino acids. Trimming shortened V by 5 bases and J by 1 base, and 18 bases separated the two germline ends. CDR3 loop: CASSILQGTVSGANVLTF. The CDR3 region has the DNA TGTGCCAGCAGTATCCTACAGGGCACTGTGTCTGGGGCCAACGTCCTGACTTTC.

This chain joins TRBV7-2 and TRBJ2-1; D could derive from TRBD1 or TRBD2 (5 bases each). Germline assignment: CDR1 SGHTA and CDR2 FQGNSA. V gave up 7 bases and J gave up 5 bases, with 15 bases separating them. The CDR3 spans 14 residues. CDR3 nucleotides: TGTGCCAGCACCGAGAGGGGCCGGAACAATGAGCAGTTCTTC. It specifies CASTERGRNNEQFF.

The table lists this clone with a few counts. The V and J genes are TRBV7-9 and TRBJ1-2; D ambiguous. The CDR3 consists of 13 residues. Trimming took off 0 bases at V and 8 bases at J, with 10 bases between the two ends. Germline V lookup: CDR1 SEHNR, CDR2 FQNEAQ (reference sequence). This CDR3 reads CASSLAGFGGYTF. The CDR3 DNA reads TGTGCCAGCAGCTTAGCGGGATTTGGGGGCTACACCTTC.

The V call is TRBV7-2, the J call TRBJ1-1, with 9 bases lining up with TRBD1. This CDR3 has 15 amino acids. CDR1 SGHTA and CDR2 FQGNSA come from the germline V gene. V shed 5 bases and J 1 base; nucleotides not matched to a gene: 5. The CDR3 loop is CASSRPGQGNTEAFF. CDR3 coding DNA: TGTGCCAGCAGCCGGCCGGGACAGGGGAACACTGAAGCTTTCTTT.

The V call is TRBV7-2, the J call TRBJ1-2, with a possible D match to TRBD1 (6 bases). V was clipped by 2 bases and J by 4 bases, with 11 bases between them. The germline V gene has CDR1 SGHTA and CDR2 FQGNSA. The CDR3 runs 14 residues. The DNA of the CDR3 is TGTGCCAGCAGCTTAAACAGGGTGTCCTATGGCTACACCTTC. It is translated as CASSLNRVSYGYTF.

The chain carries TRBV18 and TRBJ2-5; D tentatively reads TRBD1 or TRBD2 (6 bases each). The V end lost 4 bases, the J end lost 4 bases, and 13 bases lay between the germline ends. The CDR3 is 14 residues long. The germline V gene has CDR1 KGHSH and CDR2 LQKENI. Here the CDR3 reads CASSRGALGETQYF. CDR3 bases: TGTGCCAGCTCACGGGGGGCGCTTGGAGAGACCCAGTACTTC.

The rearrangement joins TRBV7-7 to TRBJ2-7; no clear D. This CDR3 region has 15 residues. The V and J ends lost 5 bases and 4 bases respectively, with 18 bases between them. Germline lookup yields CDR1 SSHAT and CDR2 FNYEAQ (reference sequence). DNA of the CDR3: TGTGCCAGCAGCCCGGACCGAGGTCGGGTGTACGAGCAGTACTTC. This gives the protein CASSPDRGRVYEQYF.

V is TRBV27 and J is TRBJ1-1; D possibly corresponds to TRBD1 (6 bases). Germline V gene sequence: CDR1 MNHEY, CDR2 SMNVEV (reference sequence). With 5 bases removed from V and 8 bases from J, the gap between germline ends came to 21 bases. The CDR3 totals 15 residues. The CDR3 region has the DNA TGTGCCAGCAGTGCCGGGCGCAGGGGTCACGGGGAAGCTTTCTTT. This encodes CASSAGRRGHGEAFF.

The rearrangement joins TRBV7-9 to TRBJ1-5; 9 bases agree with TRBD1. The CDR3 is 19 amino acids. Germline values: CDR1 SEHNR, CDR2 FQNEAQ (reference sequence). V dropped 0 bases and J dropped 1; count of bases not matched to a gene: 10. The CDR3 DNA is TGTGCCAGCAGCTTAGCGGGGACAGGGTTGGGGCCGAGCAATCAGCCCCAGCATTTT. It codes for CASSLAGTGLGPSNQPQHF.

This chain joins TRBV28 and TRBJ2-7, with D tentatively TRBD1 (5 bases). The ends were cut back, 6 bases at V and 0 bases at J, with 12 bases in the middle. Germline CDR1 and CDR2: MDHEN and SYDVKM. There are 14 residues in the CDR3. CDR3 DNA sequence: TGTGCCAGCAGCCGAAAGGGGTTCTCCTACGAGCAGTACTTC. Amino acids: CASSRKGFSYEQYF.

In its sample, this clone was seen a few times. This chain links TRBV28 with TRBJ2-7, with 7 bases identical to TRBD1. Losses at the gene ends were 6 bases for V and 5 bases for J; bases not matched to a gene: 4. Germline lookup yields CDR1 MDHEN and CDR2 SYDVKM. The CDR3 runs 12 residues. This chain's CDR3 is CASRPGQDEQYF. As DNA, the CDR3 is TGTGCCAGCAGACCTGGACAGGACGAGCAGTACTTC.

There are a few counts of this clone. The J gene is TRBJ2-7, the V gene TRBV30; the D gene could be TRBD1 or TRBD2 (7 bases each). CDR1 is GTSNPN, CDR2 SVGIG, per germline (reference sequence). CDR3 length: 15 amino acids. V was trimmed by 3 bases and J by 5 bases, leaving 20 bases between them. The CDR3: CAWRGGAGGRNEQYF. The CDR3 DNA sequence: TGTGCCTGGAGGGGAGGGGCAGGGGGTCGCAACGAGCAGTACTTC.

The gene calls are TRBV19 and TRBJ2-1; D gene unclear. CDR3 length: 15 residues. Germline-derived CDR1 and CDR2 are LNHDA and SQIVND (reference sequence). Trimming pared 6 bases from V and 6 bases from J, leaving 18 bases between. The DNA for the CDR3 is TGTGCCAGTAGCGAAGACTCCCGGTTTGCCAATGAGCAGTTCTTC. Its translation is CASSEDSRFANEQFF.

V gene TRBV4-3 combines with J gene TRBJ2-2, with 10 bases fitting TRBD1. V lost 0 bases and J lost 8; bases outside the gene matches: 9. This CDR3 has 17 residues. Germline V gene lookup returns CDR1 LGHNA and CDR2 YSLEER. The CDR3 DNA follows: TGCGCCAGCAGCCAAGATCTAGGGGACAGGGGAAATGGGGAGCTGTTTTTT. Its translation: CASSQDLGDRGNGELFF.

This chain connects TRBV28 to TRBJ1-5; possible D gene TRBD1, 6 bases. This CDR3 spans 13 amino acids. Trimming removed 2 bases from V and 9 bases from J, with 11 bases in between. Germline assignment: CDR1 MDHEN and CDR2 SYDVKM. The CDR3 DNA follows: TGTGCCAGCAGTTTACAGGGGAGATTGCCCCAGCATTTT. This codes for CASSLQGRLPQHF.

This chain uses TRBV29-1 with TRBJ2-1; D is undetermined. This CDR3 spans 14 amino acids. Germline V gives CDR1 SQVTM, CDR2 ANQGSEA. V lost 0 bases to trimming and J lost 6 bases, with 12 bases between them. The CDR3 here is CSVEDTILGNEQFF. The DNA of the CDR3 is TGCAGCGTTGAAGACACAATCTTGGGCAATGAGCAGTTCTTC.

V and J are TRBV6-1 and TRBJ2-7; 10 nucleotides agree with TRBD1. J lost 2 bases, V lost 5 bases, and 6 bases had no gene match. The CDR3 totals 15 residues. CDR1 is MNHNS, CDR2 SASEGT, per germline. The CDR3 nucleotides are TGTGCCAGCAGTAAAGTAGGACAGGGGGCCTACGAGCAGTACTTC. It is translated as CASSKVGQGAYEQYF.

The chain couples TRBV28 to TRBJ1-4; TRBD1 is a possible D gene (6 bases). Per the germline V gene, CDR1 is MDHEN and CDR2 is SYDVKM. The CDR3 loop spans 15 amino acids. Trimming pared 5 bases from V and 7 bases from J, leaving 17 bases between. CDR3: CASSPLRGGFEKLFF. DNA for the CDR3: TGTGCCAGCAGTCCCTTGAGGGGGGGGTTTGAAAAACTGTTTTTT.

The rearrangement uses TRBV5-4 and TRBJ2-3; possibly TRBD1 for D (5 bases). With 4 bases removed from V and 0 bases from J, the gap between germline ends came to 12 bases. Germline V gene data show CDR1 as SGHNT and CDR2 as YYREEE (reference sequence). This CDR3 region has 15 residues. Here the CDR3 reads CASSVRQTSTDTQYF. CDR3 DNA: TGTGCCAGCAGCGTTAGACAGACTAGCACAGATACGCAGTATTTT.

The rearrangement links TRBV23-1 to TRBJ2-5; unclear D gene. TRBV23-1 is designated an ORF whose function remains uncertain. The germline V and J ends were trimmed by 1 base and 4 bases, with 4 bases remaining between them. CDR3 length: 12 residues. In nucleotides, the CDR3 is TGCGCCAGCAGTCAATTAGTAGAGACCCAGTACTTC. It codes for CASSQLVETQYF.

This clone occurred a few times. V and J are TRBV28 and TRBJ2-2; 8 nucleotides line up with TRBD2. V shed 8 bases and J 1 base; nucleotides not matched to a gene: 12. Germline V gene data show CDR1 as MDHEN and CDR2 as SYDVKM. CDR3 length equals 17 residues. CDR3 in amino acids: CASLTGRLAGNTGELFF. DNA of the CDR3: TGTGCCAGCCTAACGGGTAGGCTAGCGGGGAACACCGGGGAGCTGTTTTTT.